This T cell receptor beta chain was sequenced for a study of blood T cell repertoires in COVID-19. Study background: Material from acute and convalescent COVID-19 was sourced from the United States, Italy and Spain. PBMCs, B-cell-depleted T cells, or T cells were the source of the cDNA or gDNA that made up the material.

Looked up from germline, CDR1 is SEHNR and CDR2 is FQNEAQ (reference sequence). After removal of 2 bases from V and 2 bases from J, the junction contained 7 bases not matched to a gene. The CDR3 sequence is 16 residues long. The authors' processing: Amplification of reference gene primers provided the estimated nucleated cell counts. Method: immunoSEQ multiplex PCR; TCRdb's copy keeps in-frame clones and lacks some. V and J calls and clone size follow that table, whereas D and trimming were derived from the DNA. The repertoire holds approximately 290,000 clones, about 86% seen once, with approximately 14% in the top ten. A few counts support this clone. Enrollment of patients from Seattle took place during active infection, with longitudinal follow-up.

Input material: peripheral blood. This chain uses TRBV7-9 with TRBJ2-7; 9 positions agree with TRBD1. This TCR derives from a person aged 70 to 85 with COVID-19, enrolled during active disease. The CDR3 reads CASSLLGTGYPYEQYF. CDR3 nucleotides: TGTGCCAGCAGCTTACTCGGGACAGGGTACCCCTACGAGCAGTACTTC.